This TCR beta chain was identified in a study of blood T cell repertoires in COVID-19. This clone was found a few times. Repertoires were generated with immunoSEQ multiplex PCR, while TCRdb's copy carries only in-frame clones and drops some. The sample carries around 160,000 clones, about four fifths recorded once. V was pared by 7 bases and J by 7 bases, with 29 bases of the junction left unmatched. CDR3 length equals 20 residues. From germline, CDR1 is WNHNN and CDR2 SYGVQD (reference sequence). V and J are TRBV10-1 and TRBJ2-7; TRBD2 matches at 9 bases. Sequencing was done on a sample of peripheral blood. This TCR came from a man aged 55 to 70 with active or convalescent COVID-19. CDR3 in amino acids: CASIRPEEEERLAAGWEQYF. In DNA form, the CDR3 reads TGCGCCAGCATCCGGCCCGAAGAGGAAGAAAGACTAGCGGCAGGATGGGAGCAGTACTTC.